A single T cell receptor (beta chain) is shown here with its context. Amplification of TCR alpha and beta CDR3 regions from RNA used iRepertoire nested multiplex PCR. Tissue mRNA or PBMC total RNA, about 95-450 ng, went into one-step reverse transcription and amplification. In TCRdb, the multiplex PCR reads were re-called with MiXCR into one record per CDR3 protein. Among more than 350,000 distinct CDR3 sequences listed, 35% to 45% were seen once. The sample originates from a study of glioma-infiltrating T cells. CDR1 and CDR2 (germline): SQVTM, ANQGSEA. V was shortened by 6 bases and J by 5 bases, with 15 bases between the two germline ends. This CDR3 has 13 amino acids.

What was sequenced was glioma tissue, nonneoplastic brain tissue, or PBMCs (not recorded which). The rearrangement joins TRBV29-1 to TRBJ2-3; D possibly corresponds to TRBD2 (7 bases). The receptor was derived from a human donor with low-grade glioma or glioblastoma, undergoing nonglioma brain surgery, or in good health (not recorded which). CDR3 nucleotide sequence: TGCAGCGTCATGGGGGGGCAGATAGATACGCAGTATTTT. It codes for CSVMGGQIDTQYF.